This paragraph reports one TCR beta chain. Antigen unknown. TCRdb reanalysed the RT-PCR reads using MiXCR and keeps one entry per CDR3 protein. This table holds roughly 460,000 distinct CDR3 sequences, around 9.9% found once. This CDR3 contains 13 residues. V lost 5 bases and J lost 5, with 13 bases in between. Per germline, CDR1 SEHNR and CDR2 FQNEAQ (reference sequence). These data are taken from a study of response to subunit inactivated influenza vaccine. Findings of the study overall: Authors suggested each seasonal flu vaccination may recruit only limited numbers of new T cells.

The sequence derives from a man between 45 and 60 years old who received an inactivated influenza vaccine. This chain links TRBV7-9 with TRBJ2-7; no definite D call. The sample in question was PBMCs from blood, obtained roughly 6 weeks after vaccination. CDR3 DNA: TGTGCCAGCAGCCCACGGAACCGGGACGAGCAGTACTTC. This translates into CASSPRNRDEQYF.